The present entry profiles one T cell receptor (beta chain) with its context. The antigen is undetermined. The sample comes from a study of OX40 agonist ivuxolimab in advanced cancers. As for the study in general: Patients took ivuxolimab, an agonistic anti-OX40 (CD134) antibody.

Profiled with immunoSEQ multiplex PCR; TCRdb holds only in-frame clones, not every one. The data contain some 60,000 clones, about 89% of them singletons. Whole-study findings and limits: Both CD4+ and CD8+ T cell populations in blood had undergone clonal expansion by week 6 at 0.1 to 3.0 mg/kg.

This CDR3 spans 15 amino acids. The germline V gene has CDR1 SGHKS and CDR2 YYEKEE (reference sequence). V lost 1 base and J lost 7; bases outside the gene matches: 11. The origin of this receptor is an adult with an advanced solid tumor such as melanoma, head and neck, liver or kidney cancer. The gene calls are TRBV5-5 and TRBJ2-7, with 7 positions matching TRBD2. The sequenced sample was CD4+ or CD8+ T cells sorted from blood, obtained in a trial of the OX40 agonist ivuxolimab. The CDR3 nucleotides are TGTGCCAGCAGCTTGCGAACGGGGGGTCTGTGGGAGCAGTACTTC. Its protein is CASSLRTGGLWEQYF.